This T cell receptor beta chain was recorded in a study of beta chain features in type 1 diabetes. The CDR3 is 18 amino acids. Looked up from germline, CDR1 is SGHNT and CDR2 is YYREEE (reference sequence). V was clipped by 4 bases and J by 5 bases; unmatched bases: 9. Expressed TCRB transcripts got sequenced, as all isolated RNA was reverse transcribed. TCRdb's table, derived via immunoSEQ multiplex PCR, lists solely in-frame clones and lacks some. The sample has about 360,000 clones, over 9.5% seen once. Naive, central memory, regulatory and stem cell-like memory cells within the CD4+ compartment were sorted using CD45RO/CCR7/CD25/CD127/CD95/CD27.

The sequenced sample consisted of naive CD4+ T cells from blood. The chain carries TRBV5-4 and TRBJ2-2; the match to TRBD2 covers 15 bases. This TCR was sampled from a man younger than 35 in good health. The CDR3, as DNA: TGTGCCAGCAGCCCGGGACTAGCGGGGGGACCGGGGACCGGGGAGCTGTTTTTT. Amino acid sequence: CASSPGLAGGPGTGELFF.